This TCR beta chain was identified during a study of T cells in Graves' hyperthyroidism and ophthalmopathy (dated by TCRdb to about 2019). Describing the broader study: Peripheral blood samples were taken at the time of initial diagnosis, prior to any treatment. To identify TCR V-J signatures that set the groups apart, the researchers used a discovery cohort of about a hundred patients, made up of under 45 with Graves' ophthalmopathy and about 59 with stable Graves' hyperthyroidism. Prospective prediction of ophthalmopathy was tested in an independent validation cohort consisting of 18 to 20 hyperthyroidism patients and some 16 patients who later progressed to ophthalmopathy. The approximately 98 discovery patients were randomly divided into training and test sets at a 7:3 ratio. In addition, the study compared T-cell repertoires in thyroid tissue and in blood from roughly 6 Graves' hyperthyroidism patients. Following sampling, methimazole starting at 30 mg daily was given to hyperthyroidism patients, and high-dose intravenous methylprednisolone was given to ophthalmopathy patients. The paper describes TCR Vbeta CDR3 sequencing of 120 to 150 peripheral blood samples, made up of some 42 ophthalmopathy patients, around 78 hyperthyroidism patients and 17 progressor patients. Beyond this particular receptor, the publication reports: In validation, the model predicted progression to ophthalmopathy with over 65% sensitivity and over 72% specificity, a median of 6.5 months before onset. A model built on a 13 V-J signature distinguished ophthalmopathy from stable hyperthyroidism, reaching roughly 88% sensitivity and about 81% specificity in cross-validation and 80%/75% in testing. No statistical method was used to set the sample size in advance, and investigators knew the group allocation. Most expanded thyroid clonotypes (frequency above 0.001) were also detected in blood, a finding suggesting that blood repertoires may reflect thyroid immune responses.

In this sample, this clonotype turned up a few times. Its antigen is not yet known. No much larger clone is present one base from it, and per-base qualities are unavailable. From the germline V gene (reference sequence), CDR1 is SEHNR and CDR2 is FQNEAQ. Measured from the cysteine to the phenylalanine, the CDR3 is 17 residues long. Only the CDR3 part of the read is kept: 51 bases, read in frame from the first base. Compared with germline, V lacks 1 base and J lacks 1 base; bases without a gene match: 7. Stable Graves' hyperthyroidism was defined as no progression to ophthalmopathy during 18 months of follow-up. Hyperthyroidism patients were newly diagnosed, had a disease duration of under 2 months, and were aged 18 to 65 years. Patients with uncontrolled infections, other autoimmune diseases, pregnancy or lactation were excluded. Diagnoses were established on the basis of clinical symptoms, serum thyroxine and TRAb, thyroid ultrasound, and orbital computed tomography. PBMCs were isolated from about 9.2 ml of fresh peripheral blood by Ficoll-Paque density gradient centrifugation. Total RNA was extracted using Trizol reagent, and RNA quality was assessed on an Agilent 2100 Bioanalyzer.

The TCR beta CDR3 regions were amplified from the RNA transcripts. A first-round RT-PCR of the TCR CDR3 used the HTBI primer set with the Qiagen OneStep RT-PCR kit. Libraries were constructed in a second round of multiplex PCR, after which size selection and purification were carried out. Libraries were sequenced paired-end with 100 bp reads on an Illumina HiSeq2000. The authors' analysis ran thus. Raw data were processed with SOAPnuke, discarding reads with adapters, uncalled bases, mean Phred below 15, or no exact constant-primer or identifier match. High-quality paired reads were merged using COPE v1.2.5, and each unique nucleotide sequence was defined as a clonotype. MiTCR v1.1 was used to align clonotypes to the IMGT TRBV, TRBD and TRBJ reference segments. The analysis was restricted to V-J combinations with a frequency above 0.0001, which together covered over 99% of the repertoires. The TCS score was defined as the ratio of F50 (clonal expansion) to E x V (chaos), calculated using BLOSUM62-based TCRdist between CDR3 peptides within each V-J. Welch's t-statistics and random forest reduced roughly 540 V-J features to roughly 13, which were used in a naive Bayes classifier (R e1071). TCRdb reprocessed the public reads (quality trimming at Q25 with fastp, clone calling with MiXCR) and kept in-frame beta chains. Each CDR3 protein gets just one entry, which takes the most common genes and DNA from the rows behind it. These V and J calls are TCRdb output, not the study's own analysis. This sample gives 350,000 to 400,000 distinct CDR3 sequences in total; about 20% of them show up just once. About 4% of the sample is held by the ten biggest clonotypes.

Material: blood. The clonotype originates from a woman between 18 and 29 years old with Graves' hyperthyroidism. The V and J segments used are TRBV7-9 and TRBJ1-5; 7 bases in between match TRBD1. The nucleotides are TGTGCCAGCAGCTTAGTCGACAGGGTGGGAAGCAATCAGCCCCAGCATTTT. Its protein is CASSLVDRVGSNQPQHF.